The clone carrying this T cell receptor (beta chain) was recorded once. The record originates from a study of cytomegalovirus exposure and HLA in healthy donors. The CDR3 runs 18 residues. Germline-derived CDR1 and CDR2 are SGHTA and FQGTGA. V was clipped by 4 bases and J by 0 bases, with 16 bases between them. PCR was performed using 60 Vbeta and 13 Jbeta primers. Clones were read by immunoSEQ multiplex PCR, and TCRdb kept only the in-frame ones, dropping some. The sample consists of 93,000 or so clones, over 70% of them appearing once. The source material was PBMCs. This receptor was taken from a man between 50 and 59 years old in good health and CMV-seropositive. The genes are TRBV7-3 and TRBJ2-6; maybe TRBD2 (6 bases). The CDR3 coding sequence is TGTGCCAGCAGCTCCCCGGGACTGCCACTCTCTGGGGCCAACGTCCTGACTTTC. Translated: CASSSPGLPLSGANVLTF.